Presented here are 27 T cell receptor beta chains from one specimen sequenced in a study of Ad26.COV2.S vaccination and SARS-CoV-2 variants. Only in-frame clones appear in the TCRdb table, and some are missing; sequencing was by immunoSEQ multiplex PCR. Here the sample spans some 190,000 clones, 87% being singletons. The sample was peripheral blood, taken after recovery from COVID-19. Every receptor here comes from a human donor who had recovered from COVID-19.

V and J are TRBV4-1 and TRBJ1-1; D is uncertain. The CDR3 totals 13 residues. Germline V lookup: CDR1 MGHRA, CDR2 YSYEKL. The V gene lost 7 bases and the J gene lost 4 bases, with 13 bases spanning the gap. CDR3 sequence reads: CASTLGSGTEAFF. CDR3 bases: TGCGCCAGCACCCTAGGATCGGGCACTGAAGCTTTCTTT.

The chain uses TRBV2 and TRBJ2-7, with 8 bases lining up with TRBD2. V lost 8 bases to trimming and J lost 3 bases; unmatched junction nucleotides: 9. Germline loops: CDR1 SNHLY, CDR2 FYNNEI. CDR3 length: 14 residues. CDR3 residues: CASLPGRVIYEQYF. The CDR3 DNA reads TGTGCCAGCCTGCCCGGGAGGGTCATCTACGAGCAGTACTTC.

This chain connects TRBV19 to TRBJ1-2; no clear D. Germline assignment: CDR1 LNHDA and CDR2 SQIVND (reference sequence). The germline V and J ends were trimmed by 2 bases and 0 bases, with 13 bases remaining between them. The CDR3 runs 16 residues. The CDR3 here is CASSIPSRGANYGYTF. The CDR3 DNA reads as TGTGCCAGTAGTATACCAAGCCGGGGAGCTAACTATGGCTACACCTTC.

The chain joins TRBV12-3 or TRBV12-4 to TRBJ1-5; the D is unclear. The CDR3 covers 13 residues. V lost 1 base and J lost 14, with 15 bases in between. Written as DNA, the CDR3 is TGTGCCAGCAGTTTAGGACCGCGAACCCTAGAGCATTTT. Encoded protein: CASSLGPRTLEHF.

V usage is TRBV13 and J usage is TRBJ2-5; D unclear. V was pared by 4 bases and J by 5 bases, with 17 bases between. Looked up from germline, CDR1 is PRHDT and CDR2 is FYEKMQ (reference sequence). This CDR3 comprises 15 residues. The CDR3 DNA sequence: TGTGCCAGCAGCTCACCGATCCCAAAGGGCGAGACCCAGTACTTC. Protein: CASSSPIPKGETQYF.

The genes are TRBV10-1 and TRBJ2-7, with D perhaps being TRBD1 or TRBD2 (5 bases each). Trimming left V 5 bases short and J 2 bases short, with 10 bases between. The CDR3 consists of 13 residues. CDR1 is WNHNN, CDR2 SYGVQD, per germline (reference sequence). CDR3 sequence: CASSPGRTYEQYF. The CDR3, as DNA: TGCGCCAGCAGTCCGGGACGGACCTACGAGCAGTACTTC.

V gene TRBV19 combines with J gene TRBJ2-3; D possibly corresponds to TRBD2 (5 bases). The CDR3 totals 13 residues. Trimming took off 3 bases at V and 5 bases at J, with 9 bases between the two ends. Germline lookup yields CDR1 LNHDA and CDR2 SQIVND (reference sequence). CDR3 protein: CASSIRTLDTQYF. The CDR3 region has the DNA TGTGCCAGTAGTATTAGGACTCTAGATACGCAGTATTTT.

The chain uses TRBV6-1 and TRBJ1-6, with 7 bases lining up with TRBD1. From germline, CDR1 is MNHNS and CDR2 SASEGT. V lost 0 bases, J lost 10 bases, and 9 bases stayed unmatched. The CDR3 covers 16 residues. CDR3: CASSEASGRGYSPLHF. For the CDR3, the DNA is TGTGCCAGCAGTGAAGCGTCGGGCAGGGGGTACTCACCCCTCCACTTT.

The CDR3 DNA is TGTGCCACCAGCAGAGCCTTCTTACGTGGCTACGAGCAGTACTTC. Translated, it gives CATSRAFLRGYEQYF. The chain employs TRBV15 and TRBJ2-7; D call uncertain. The CDR3 is 15 amino acids. Germline CDR1 reads LNHNV; CDR2 reads YYDKDF (reference sequence). V lost 1 base, J lost 3 bases, and 13 bases lay in between.

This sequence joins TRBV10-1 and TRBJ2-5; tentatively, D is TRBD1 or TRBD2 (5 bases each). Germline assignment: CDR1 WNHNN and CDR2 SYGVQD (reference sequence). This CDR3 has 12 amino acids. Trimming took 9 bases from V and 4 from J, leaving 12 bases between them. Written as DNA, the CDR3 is TGCGCCAGTACCCGGGGCCCAGAGACCCAGTACTTC. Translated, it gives CASTRGPETQYF.

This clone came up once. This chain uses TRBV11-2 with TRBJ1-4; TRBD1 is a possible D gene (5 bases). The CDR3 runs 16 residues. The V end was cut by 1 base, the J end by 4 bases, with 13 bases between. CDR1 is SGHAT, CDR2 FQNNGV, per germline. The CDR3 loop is CASSLVGWGGNEKLFF. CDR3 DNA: TGTGCCAGCAGCTTAGTGGGTTGGGGGGGTAATGAAAAACTGTTTTTT.

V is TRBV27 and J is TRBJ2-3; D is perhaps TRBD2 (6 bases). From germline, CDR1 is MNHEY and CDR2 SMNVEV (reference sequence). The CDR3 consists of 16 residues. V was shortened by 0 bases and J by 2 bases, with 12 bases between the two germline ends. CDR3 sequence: CASSLSSGAPTDTQYF. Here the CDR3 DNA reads TGTGCCAGCAGTTTATCGTCGGGAGCCCCCACAGATACGCAGTATTTT.

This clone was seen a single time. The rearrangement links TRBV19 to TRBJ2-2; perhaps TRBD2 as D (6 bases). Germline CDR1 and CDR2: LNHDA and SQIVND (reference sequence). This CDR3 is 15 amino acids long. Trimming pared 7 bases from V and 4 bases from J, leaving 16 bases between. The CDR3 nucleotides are TGTGCCAGTACCTTTAGCGGTGTGGCCACCGGGGAGCTGTTTTTT. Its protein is CASTFSGVATGELFF.

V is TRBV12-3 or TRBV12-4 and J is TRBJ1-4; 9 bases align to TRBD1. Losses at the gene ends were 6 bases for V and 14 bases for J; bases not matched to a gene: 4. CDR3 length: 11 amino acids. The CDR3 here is CASRGTGPLFF. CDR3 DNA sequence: TGTGCCAGCAGGGGGACAGGGCCCCTGTTTTTT.

Here the CDR3 DNA reads TGTGCCAGCTCACCAGCTCTACAGGGCTACGCAGATACGCAGTATTTT. This codes for CASSPALQGYADTQYF. The V call is TRBV18, the J call TRBJ2-3; D might be TRBD1 (6 bases). The CDR3 is 16 amino acids. Trimming left V 2 bases short and J 4 bases short, with 16 bases between. Germline loops: CDR1 KGHSH, CDR2 LQKENI.

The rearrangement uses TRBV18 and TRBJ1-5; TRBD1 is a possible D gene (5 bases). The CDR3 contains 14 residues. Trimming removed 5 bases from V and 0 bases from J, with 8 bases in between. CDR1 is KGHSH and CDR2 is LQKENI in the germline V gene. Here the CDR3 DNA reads TGTGCCAGCTCAGGGGGTGATAGCAATCAGCCCCAGCATTTT. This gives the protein CASSGGDSNQPQHF. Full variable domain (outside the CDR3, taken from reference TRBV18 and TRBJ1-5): NAGVMQNPRHLVRRRGQEARLRCSPMKGHSHVYWYRQLPEEGLKFMVYLQKENIIDESGMPKERFSAEFPKEGPSILRIQQVVRGDSAAYFCASSGGDSNQPQHFGDGTRLSIL.

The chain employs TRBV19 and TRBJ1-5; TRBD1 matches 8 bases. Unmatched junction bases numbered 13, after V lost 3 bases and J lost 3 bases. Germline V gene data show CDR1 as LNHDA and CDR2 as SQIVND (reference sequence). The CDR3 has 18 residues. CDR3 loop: CASSMRDRPWVNNQPQHF. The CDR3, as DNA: TGTGCCAGTAGTATGAGGGACAGGCCTTGGGTAAACAATCAGCCCCAGCATTTT.

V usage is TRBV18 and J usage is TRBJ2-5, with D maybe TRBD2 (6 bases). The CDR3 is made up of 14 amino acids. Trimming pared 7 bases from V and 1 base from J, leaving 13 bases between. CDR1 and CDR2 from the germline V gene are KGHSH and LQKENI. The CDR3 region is CASCSTSFQETQYF. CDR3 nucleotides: TGTGCCAGCTGCTCCACTAGCTTCCAAGAGACCCAGTACTTC.

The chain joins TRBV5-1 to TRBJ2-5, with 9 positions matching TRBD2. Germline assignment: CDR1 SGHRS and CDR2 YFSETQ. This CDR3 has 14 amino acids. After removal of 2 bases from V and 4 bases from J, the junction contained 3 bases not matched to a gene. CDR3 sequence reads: CASSFAGGRETQYF. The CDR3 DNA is TGCGCCAGCAGCTTCGCGGGGGGGCGAGAGACCCAGTACTTC.

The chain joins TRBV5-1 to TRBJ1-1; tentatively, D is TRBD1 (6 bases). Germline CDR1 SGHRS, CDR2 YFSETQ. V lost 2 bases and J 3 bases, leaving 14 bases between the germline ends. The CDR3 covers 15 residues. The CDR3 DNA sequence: TGCGCCAGCAGCTTAAATCCTAGGGGGGACACTGAAGCTTTCTTT. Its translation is CASSLNPRGDTEAFF.

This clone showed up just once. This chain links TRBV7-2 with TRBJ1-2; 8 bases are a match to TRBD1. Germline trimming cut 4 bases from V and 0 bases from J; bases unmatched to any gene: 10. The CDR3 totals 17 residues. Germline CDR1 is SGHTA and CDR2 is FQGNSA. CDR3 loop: CASSSGTGRRANYGYTF. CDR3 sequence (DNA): TGTGCCAGCAGCTCCGGGACAGGCAGAAGGGCTAACTATGGCTACACCTTC.

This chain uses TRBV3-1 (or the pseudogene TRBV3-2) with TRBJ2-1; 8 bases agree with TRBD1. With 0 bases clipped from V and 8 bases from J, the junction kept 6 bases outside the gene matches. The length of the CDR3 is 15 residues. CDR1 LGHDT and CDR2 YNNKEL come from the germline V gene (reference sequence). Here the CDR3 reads CASSQETDREDEQFF. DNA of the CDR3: TGTGCCAGCAGCCAAGAGACGGACAGGGAGGATGAGCAGTTCTTC.

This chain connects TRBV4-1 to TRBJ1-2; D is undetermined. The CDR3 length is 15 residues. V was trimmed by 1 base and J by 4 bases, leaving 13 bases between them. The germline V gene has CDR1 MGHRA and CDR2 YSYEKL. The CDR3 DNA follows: TGCGCCAGCAGCCAAGGGGCGGCAAGTATCTATGGCTACACCTTC. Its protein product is CASSQGAASIYGYTF.

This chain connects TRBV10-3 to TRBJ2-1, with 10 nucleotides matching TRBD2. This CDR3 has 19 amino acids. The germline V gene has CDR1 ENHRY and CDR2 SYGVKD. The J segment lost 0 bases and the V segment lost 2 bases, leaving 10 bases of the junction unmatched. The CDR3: CAISEKVAGGPSSYNEQFF. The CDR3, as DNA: TGTGCCATCAGTGAGAAGGTAGCGGGGGGTCCTAGCTCCTACAATGAGCAGTTCTTC.

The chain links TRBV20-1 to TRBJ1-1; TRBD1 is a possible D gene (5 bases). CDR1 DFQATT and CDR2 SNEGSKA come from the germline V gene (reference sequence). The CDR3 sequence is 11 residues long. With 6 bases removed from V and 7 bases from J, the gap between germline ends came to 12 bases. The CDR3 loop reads CSAPNRNEAFF. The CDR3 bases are TGCAGTGCCCCTAACAGGAATGAAGCTTTCTTT.

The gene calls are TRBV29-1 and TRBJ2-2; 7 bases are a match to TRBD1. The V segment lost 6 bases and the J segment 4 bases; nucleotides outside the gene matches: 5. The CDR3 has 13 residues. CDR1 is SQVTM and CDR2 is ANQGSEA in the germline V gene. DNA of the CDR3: TGCAGCGTGGGGGACAGTGGCACCGGGGAGCTGTTTTTT. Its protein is CSVGDSGTGELFF.

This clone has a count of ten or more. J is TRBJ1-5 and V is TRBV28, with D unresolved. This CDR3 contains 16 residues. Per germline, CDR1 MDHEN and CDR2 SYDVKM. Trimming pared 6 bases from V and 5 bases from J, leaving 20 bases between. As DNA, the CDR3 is TGTGCCAGCAGGATCCAGGAGTCTAAGGGCTATCAGCCCCAGCATTTT. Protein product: CASRIQESKGYQPQHF.